This paragraph covers one T cell receptor beta chain sequence. Participants were aged about 18 to 89 years from some 24 US areas. V shed 5 bases and J shed 5 bases, with 18 bases lying between them. Germline-derived CDR1 and CDR2 are MNHEY and SVGAGI. The CDR3 has 15 residues. The data were taken from a study of blood T cell repertoires in COVID-19. On the study more broadly: COVID-19 samples collected from the United States, Italy and Spain covered acute and convalescent phases. T cells, B-cell-depleted T cells, or PBMCs supplied cDNA or gDNA.

Per the authors' pipeline: Researchers report that nucleated cell counts were estimated from reference gene primer amplification. TCRdb's table, derived via immunoSEQ multiplex PCR, lists solely in-frame clones and lacks some. V, J and clone size reflect that table, while D and trimming were determined from the DNA. Of fewer than 200,000 clones listed, around four fifths were seen once; the top ten hold around 3.6%. This sequence was found in a woman in her forties or fifties in a cohort exposed to, infected with or recovered from COVID-19 (not recorded which). The sequenced material came from PBMCs or T cells enriched from blood (not recorded which). This chain links TRBV6-5 with TRBJ2-5, with TRBD1 as a possible D gene (6 bases). The CDR3 loop is CASSPQGIVSETQYF. The CDR3 DNA reads as TGTGCCAGCAGTCCACAGGGTATCGTGTCGGAGACCCAGTACTTC.